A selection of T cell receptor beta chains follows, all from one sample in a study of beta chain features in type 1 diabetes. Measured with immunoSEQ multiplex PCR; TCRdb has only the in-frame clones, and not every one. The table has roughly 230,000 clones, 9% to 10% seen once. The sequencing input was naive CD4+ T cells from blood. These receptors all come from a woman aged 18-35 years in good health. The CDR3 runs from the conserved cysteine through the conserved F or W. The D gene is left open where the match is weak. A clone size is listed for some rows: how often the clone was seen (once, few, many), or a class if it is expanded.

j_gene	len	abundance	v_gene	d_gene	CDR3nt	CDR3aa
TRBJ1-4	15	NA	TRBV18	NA	TGTGCCAGCTCACCATCAAGCACAGGGAATGAAAAACTGTTTTTT	CASSPSSTGNEKLFF
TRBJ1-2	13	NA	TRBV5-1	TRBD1	TGCGCCAGCAGTCTTGGACAGGGAGTGGGCTACACCTTC	CASSLGQGVGYTF
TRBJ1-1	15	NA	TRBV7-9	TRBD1	TGTGCCAGCAGCTCACGACAGGGGCCGGGGACTGAAGCTTTCTTT	CASSSRQGPGTEAFF
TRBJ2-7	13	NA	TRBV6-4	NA	TGTGCCAGCAAGGAGACAGGCACCTACGAGCAGTACTTC	CASKETGTYEQYF
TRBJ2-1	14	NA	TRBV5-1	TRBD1	TGCGCCAGCAGCTTCCGGGACAGGGGAAATGAGCAGTTCTTC	CASSFRDRGNEQFF
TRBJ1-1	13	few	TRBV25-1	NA	TGTGCCAGCAGTGAGAGGGTGAACACTGAAGCTTTCTTT	CASSERVNTEAFF
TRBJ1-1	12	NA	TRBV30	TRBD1	TGTGCCTTGGACAGGGGAGGGACTGAAGCTTTCTTT	CALDRGGTEAFF
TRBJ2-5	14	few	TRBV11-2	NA	TGTGCCAGCAGCTTAGTCCGCAGGGGAGAGACCCAGTACTTC	CASSLVRRGETQYF
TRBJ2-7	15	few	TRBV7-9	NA	TGTGCCAGCAGCTTGGGACTGATAAGGGGTGGGGAGCAGTACTTC	CASSLGLIRGGEQYF
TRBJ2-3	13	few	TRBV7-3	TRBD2	TGTGCCAGCAGCTTTGGGGGGGTAGATACGCAGTATTTT	CASSFGGVDTQYF
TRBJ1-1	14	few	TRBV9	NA	TGTGCCAGCAGCGCAGAGGCAAAGGGGACTGAAGCTTTCTTT	CASSAEAKGTEAFF
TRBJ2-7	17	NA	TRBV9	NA	TGTGCCAGCAGCGTAGGGGGTGCCGCAGGGGGGAGGTACGAGCAGTACTTC	CASSVGGAAGGRYEQYF
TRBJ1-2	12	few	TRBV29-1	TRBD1	TGCAGCGTCGGACAGGGGAACTATGGCTACACCTTC	CSVGQGNYGYTF
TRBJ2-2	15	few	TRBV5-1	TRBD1	TGCGCCAGCAGCTTGGTTCAGGGGGTCACCGGGGAGCTGTTTTTT	CASSLVQGVTGELFF
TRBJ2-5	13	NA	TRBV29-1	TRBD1	TGCAGCGGGGGACAGGCCTTCCAAGAGACCCAGTACTTC	CSGGQAFQETQYF
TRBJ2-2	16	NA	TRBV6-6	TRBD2	TGTGCCATCACTACACCGGGACTAGCCAACACCGGGGAGCTGTTTTTT	CAITTPGLANTGELFF
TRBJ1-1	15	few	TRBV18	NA	TGTGCCAGCTCACCGGTTGGCCAGGGCGACACTGAAGCTTTCTTT	CASSPVGQGDTEAFF
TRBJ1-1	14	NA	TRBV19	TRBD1	TGTGCCAGTCCCGGGACAGGGATGAACACTGAAGCTTTCTTT	CASPGTGMNTEAFF
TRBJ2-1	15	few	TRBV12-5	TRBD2	TGTGCTAGTGGTCTAGGGACTAGCGGGGCAGGTGAGCAGTTCTTC	CASGLGTSGAGEQFF
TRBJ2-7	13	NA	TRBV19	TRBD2	TGTGCCAGTAGTGAGCGGGGGGACTACGAGCAGTACTTC	CASSERGDYEQYF
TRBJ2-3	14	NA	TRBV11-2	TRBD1	TGTGCCAGCAGCTTCCTAGACAGGGCAGATACGCAGTATTTT	CASSFLDRADTQYF
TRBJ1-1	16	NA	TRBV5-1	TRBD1	TGCGCCAGCAGCCAGGGACAGGGGGAGATGAACACTGAAGCTTTCTTT	CASSQGQGEMNTEAFF
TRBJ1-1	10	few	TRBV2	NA	TGTGCCAGCAGCCGAGGTTCGATAGTCTTT	CASSRGSIVF
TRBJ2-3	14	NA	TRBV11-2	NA	TGTGCCAGCAGCTTAGATACTAGCACAGATACGCAGTATTTT	CASSLDTSTDTQYF
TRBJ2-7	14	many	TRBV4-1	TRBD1	TGCGCCAGCAGCCCATGGGACAGAACCTACGAGCAGTACTTC	CASSPWDRTYEQYF
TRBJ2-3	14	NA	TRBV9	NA	TGTGCCAGCAGCGTACCTTTACCGGGAGATACGCAGTATTTT	CASSVPLPGDTQYF
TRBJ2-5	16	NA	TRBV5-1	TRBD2	TGCGCCAGCAGCTTGGATATAGCGGGAGAACTGGAGACCCAGTACTTC	CASSLDIAGELETQYF
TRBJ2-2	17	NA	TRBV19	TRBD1	TGTGCCAGTAGTCCCCCCCGAACAGGGGGTGACACCGGGGAGCTGTTTTTT	CASSPPRTGGDTGELFF
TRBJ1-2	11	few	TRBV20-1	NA	TGCAGTGCTAGTGGCAGGGCCGGCTACACCTTC	CSASGRAGYTF
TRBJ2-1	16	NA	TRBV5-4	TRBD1	TGTGCCAGCAGCAACCCGGGACAGGGGTACGACAATGAGCAGTTCTTC	CASSNPGQGYDNEQFF
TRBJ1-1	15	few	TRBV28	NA	TGTGCCAGCTGCCGACATGTGGCCCCAGGGACTGAAGCTTTCTTT	CASCRHVAPGTEAFF
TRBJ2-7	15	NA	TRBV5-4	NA	TGTGCCAGCAGCCCGGGGGGGACAGGGTTACACGAGCAGTACTTC	CASSPGGTGLHEQYF
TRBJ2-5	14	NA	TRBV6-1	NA	TGTGCCAGCGAACCACCCGAAGCCGGGGGGACCCAGTACTTC	CASEPPEAGGTQYF
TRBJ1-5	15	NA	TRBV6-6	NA	TGTGCCAGCAGTTACTCGCAGGGAAGGGATCAGCCCCAGCATTTT	CASSYSQGRDQPQHF
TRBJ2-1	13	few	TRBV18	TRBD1	TGTGCCAGCTCATCAGGGGGTTCGTATGAGCAGTTCTTC	CASSSGGSYEQFF
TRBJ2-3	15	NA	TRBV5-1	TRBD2	TGCGCCAGCAGCTTGGGGCTAGCGGACGCAGATACGCAGTATTTT	CASSLGLADADTQYF
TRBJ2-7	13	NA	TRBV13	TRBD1	TGTGCCAGCAGCAGGGGGCGGATGGACGAGCAGTACTTC	CASSRGRMDEQYF
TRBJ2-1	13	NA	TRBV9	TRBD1	TGTGCCAGCAGCGCCAACAGGGGAAATGAGCAGTTCTTC	CASSANRGNEQFF
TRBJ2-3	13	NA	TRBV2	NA	TGTGCCAGCCGATCGGACAGTACAGATACGCAGTATTTT	CASRSDSTDTQYF
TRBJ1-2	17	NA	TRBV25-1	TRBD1	TGTGCCAGCAGTGAATCCGGGACAGGAGGAGTCCTCTATGGCTACACCTTC	CASSESGTGGVLYGYTF
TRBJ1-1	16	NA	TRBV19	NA	TGTGCCAGTTCCCCCTGGTCCAGGGGAATGAACACTGAAGCTTTCTTT	CASSPWSRGMNTEAFF
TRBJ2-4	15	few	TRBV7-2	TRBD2	TGTGCCAGCAGCTTAGCCGGGGGGGAATGGAACATTCAGTACTTC	CASSLAGGEWNIQYF
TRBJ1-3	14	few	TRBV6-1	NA	TGTGCCAGCACACTAGACATCTCTGGAAACACCATATATTTT	CASTLDISGNTIYF
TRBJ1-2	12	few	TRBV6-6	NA	TGTGCCAGCAGTTCCGGAGGTCAGGGCTACACCTTC	CASSSGGQGYTF
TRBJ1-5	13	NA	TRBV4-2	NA	TGTGCCAGCGGGGACAAAGGGGATCAGCCCCAGCATTTT	CASGDKGDQPQHF
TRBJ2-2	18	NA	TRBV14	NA	TGTGCCAGCAGCCTTAAGCGGGTATTAGGGGCGAACACCGGGGAGCTGTTTTTT	CASSLKRVLGANTGELFF
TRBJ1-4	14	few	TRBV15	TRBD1	TGTGCCACCGGGAAGACAGGGACTAATGAAAAACTGTTTTTT	CATGKTGTNEKLFF
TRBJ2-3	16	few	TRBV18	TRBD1	TGTGCCAGCTCACCGCCCGGGACAGGGGTTACAGATACGCAGTATTTT	CASSPPGTGVTDTQYF
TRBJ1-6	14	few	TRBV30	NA	TGTGCCTGGAGTGTCCGGGGGTCTTATTCACCCCTCCACTTT	CAWSVRGSYSPLHF
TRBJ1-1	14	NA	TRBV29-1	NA	TGCAGCGTTCCCACCGGGACACCGAACACTGAAGCTTTCTTT	CSVPTGTPNTEAFF
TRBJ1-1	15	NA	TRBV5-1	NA	TGCGCCAGCAGCTTGGCGAACGGCAGGGGTACTGAAGCTTTCTTT	CASSLANGRGTEAFF
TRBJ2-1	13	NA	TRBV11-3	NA	TGTGCCAGCAGCTTAGGTAGCGGCAATGAGCAGTTCTTC	CASSLGSGNEQFF
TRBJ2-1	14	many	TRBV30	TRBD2	TGTGCCTGTTCGGGACTAGCGGGAGGCAATGAGCAGTTCTTC	CACSGLAGGNEQFF
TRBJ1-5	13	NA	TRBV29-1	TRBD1	TGCAGCGTTGGTACAGGGGGCAATCAGCCCCAGCATTTT	CSVGTGGNQPQHF
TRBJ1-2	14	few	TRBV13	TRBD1	TGTGCCAGCAGCGAGGGCAGGGGGAACTATGGCTACACCTTC	CASSEGRGNYGYTF
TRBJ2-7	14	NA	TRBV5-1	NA	TGCGCCAGCAGCCCTGGGGCTTCCTCCTACGAGCAGTACTTC	CASSPGASSYEQYF
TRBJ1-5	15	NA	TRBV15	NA	TGTGCCACCAGCAGAGAGCCGACAGGCGATCAGCCCCAGCATTTT	CATSREPTGDQPQHF
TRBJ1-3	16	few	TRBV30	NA	TGTGCCTGGGGGGGAGGCAGCATGAACTCTGGAAACACCATATATTTT	CAWGGGSMNSGNTIYF
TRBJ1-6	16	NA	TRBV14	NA	TGTGCCAGCAGCCGACTAATGGGCAGGGGCACTTCACCCCTCCACTTT	CASSRLMGRGTSPLHF
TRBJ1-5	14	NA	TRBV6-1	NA	TGTGCCAGCAGTGAAGCTGGCAGCAATCAGCCCCAGCATTTT	CASSEAGSNQPQHF